This paragraph covers one T cell receptor (beta chain) sequence. This sample stems from a study of blood T cell repertoires in COVID-19. TCRdb's table, derived via immunoSEQ multiplex PCR, lists solely in-frame clones and lacks some. The sample lists tens of thousands of clones, around 83% occurring once. Trimming left V 5 bases short and J 4 bases short, with 14 bases between. Germline lookup yields CDR1 LNHDA and CDR2 SQIVND (reference sequence). CDR3 length equals 14 residues. The clonotype originates from a human donor in a cohort sampled during active COVID-19. This chain links TRBV19 with TRBJ2-5; possibly TRBD2 for D (5 bases). Sequenced material: peripheral blood. This chain's CDR3 is CASSRPGISETQYF. The CDR3 nucleotides read TGTGCCAGTAGTCGGCCGGGGATTTCAGAGACCCAGTACTTC.